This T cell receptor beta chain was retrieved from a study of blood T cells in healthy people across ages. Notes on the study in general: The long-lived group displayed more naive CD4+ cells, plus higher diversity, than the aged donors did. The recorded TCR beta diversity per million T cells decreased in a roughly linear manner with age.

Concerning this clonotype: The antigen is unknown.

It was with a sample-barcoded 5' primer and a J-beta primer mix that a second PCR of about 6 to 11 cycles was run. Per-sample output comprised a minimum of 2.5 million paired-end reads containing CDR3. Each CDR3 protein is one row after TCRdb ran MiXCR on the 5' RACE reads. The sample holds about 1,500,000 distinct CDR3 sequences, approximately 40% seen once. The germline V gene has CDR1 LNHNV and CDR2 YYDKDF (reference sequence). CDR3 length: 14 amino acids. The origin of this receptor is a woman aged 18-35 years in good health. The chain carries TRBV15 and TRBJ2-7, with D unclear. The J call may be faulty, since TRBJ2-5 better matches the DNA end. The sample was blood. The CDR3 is CATSRDPDGETQYF. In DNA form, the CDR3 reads TGTGCCACCAGCAGAGATCCTGACGGGGAGACCCAGTACTTC.